Below, 17 T cell receptor beta chains from the same sample are listed, as sequenced in a study of CD8+CD57+ T cells in acquired aplastic anemia. TCR beta VDJ and CDR3 profiling used genomic DNA as template. TCRdb re-analysed the reads in MiXCR, keeping a single row per CDR3 protein. The sample lists about 270,000 distinct CDR3 sequences; approximately 55% were seen once. The sequenced sample was sorted CD4+, CD8+, or CD8+CD57+ T cells (not recorded which) from PBMCs. Receptor source: a human donor with severe aplastic anemia or a healthy control (not recorded which).

This clonotype appeared a few times. V and J are TRBV24-1 and TRBJ2-5, with 9 positions matching TRBD2. The trim removed 5 bases at V and 4 bases at J, leaving 4 bases unmatched. The CDR3 spans 14 residues. Germline V gene data show CDR1 as KGHDR and CDR2 as SFDVKD. CDR3 DNA sequence: TGTGCCACCAGTGCTAGCGGGATGTCAGAGACCCAGTACTTC. Translation: CATSASGMSETQYF.

The J gene is TRBJ2-7, the V gene TRBV7-3; D may be TRBD1 (5 bases). Germline-derived CDR1 and CDR2 are SGHTA and FQGTGA. V was pared by 3 bases and J by 3 bases, with 12 bases between. This CDR3 region has 14 residues. The CDR3 sequence is CASSLVQASYEQYF. The DNA for the CDR3 is TGTGCCAGCAGCTTGGTACAGGCTAGCTACGAGCAGTACTTC.

The V gene is TRBV12-3 or TRBV12-4, the J gene TRBJ1-2; 8 bases align to TRBD1. Trimming removed 6 bases from V and 12 bases from J; junction bases left unmatched: 9. The CDR3 has 12 residues. The CDR3 nucleotides are TGTGCCAGCAGAATAGGGACAGGCGGGAACACCTTC. Residues: CASRIGTGGNTF.

This clonotype appeared many times. The chain links TRBV6-1 to TRBJ2-7; 11 bases align to TRBD1. The J segment lost 2 bases and the V segment lost 3 bases, leaving 9 bases of the junction unmatched. The germline V gene has CDR1 MNHNS and CDR2 SASEGT. The length of the CDR3 is 17 residues. The CDR3, as DNA: TGTGCCAGCAGTGATTCTTTGTGGGACAGGGGGGCCTACGAGCAGTACTTC. It translates to CASSDSLWDRGAYEQYF.

This chain uses TRBV20-1 with TRBJ2-3; TRBD2 aligns across 9 bases. The CDR3 extends over 17 amino acids. With V trimmed by 0 bases and J by 0 bases, 7 bases remained unmatched. Germline values: CDR1 DFQATT, CDR2 SNEGSKA (reference sequence). CDR3 sequence: CSARDGGTSGSTDTQYF. The CDR3 nucleotides are TGCAGTGCTAGAGATGGGGGAACTAGCGGGAGCACAGATACGCAGTATTTT.

The chain is built from TRBV6-5 and TRBJ1-2; unclear D gene. V dropped 0 bases and J dropped 0 bases, with 8 bases sitting between them. This CDR3 spans 15 amino acids. The germline CDR1 and CDR2 sequences are MNHEY and SVGAGI. In DNA, the CDR3 is TGTGCCAGCAGTTACTCGCCTACAGCTAACTATGGCTACACCTTC. It specifies CASSYSPTANYGYTF.

The V and J genes are TRBV6-5 and TRBJ1-2; TRBD1 matches at 7 bases. V shed 5 bases and J 5 bases; nucleotides not matched to a gene: 8. The CDR3 loop spans 14 amino acids. Germline CDR1 MNHEY, CDR2 SVGAGI. In DNA form, the CDR3 reads TGTGCCAGCAGTCGATCCGACAGGGTTTATGGCTACACCTTC. Translating gives CASSRSDRVYGYTF.

V and J are TRBV2 and TRBJ1-5; 7 nucleotides agree with TRBD1. CDR3 length: 13 amino acids. Germline V CDR1 and CDR2: SNHLY, FYNNEI. V lost 6 bases, J lost 9 bases, and 8 bases stayed unmatched. The CDR3: CASRGDSLLPQHF. CDR3 nucleotides: TGTGCCAGCAGGGGGGACAGCCTCTTGCCCCAGCATTTT.

This clonotype was detected ten times or more. The V call is TRBV5-6, the J call TRBJ1-2; 8 nucleotides agree with TRBD1. Germline CDR1 and CDR2: SGHDT and YYEEEE. After removal of 4 bases from V and 10 bases from J, the junction contained 9 bases not matched to a gene. This CDR3 is 13 amino acids long. Written as DNA, the CDR3 is TGTGCCAGCAGCCTGGCGGCAGGGGGCGTCTACACCTTC. Its protein product is CASSLAAGGVYTF.

The gene calls are TRBV11-3 and TRBJ2-2; TRBD2 aligns across 10 bases. Germline CDR1 SGHNT, CDR2 YENEEA. The CDR3 runs to 15 residues. V was pared by 3 bases and J by 4 bases, with 2 bases of the junction left unmatched. CDR3 DNA sequence: TGTGCCAGCAGCTTTAGCGGGGGGCCCACCGGGGAGCTGTTTTTT. Its translation: CASSFSGGPTGELFF.

The chain carries TRBV12-3 or TRBV12-4 and TRBJ2-2; possibly TRBD1 for D (5 bases). The CDR3 has 12 residues. V lost 6 bases and J lost 6, with 8 bases in between. The CDR3 loop reads CASRWGSGELFF. In DNA, the CDR3 is TGTGCCAGCAGGTGGGGCTCCGGGGAGCTGTTTTTT.

The chain links TRBV5-5 to TRBJ2-7, with D unresolved. CDR3 length: 13 amino acids. CDR1 is SGHKS and CDR2 is YYEKEE in the germline V gene (reference sequence). V was shortened by 0 bases and J by 2 bases, with 6 bases between the two germline ends. CDR3 DNA: TGTGCCAGCAGCTTGGCCCAGGCCTACGAGCAGTACTTC. Amino acid sequence: CASSLAQAYEQYF.

At least ten counts were recorded for this clonotype. V usage is TRBV9 and J usage is TRBJ1-4; D not resolved. The V end lost 4 bases, the J end lost 0 bases, and 10 bases lay between the germline ends. Germline CDR1 SGDLS, CDR2 YYNGEE. The CDR3 consists of 15 residues. The CDR3 bases are TGTGCCAGCAGCCCGACGGTTGCAACTAATGAAAAACTGTTTTTT. Amino acid sequence: CASSPTVATNEKLFF.

The rearrangement uses TRBV29-1 and TRBJ1-1; D possibly corresponds to TRBD1 (5 bases). V gave up 3 bases and J gave up 1 base, with 9 bases separating them. Germline V CDR1 and CDR2: SQVTM, ANQGSEA. The CDR3 is made up of 13 amino acids. This CDR3 reads CSVDGGPNTEAFF. CDR3 nucleotides: TGCAGCGTTGATGGGGGACCGAACACTGAAGCTTTCTTT.

The CDR3 region has the DNA TGCAGTGCCGGTCCAGGGCTCATGAACACTGAAGCTTTCTTT. Encoded protein: CSAGPGLMNTEAFF. This chain joins TRBV20-1 and TRBJ1-1; a weak D match, TRBD1 (5 bases). V was cut by 6 bases and J by 0 bases, with 14 bases left in between. CDR3 length: 14 amino acids. Germline V lookup: CDR1 DFQATT, CDR2 SNEGSKA (reference sequence).

This clonotype was observed many times. The J gene is TRBJ2-7, the V gene TRBV27, with unresolved D. The CDR3 is 12 residues long. Germline V gene data show CDR1 as MNHEY and CDR2 as SMNVEV (reference sequence). Between the trimmed V and J ends, which lost 6 bases and 6 bases, there was a span of 12 bases. DNA for the CDR3: TGTGCCAGCAGAACAGACGGACCCGAGCAGTACTTC. Protein product: CASRTDGPEQYF.

This clonotype was seen a handful of times. The gene calls are TRBV15 and TRBJ2-3; 8 bases match TRBD1. Germline CDR1 and CDR2: LNHNV and YYDKDF (reference sequence). Trimming took 0 bases from V and 4 from J; bases not matched to a gene: 3. CDR3 length equals 15 residues. The CDR3 region has the DNA TGTGCCACCAGCAGAGATCGGACAGGGCCAGATACGCAGTATTTT. Translating gives CATSRDRTGPDTQYF.